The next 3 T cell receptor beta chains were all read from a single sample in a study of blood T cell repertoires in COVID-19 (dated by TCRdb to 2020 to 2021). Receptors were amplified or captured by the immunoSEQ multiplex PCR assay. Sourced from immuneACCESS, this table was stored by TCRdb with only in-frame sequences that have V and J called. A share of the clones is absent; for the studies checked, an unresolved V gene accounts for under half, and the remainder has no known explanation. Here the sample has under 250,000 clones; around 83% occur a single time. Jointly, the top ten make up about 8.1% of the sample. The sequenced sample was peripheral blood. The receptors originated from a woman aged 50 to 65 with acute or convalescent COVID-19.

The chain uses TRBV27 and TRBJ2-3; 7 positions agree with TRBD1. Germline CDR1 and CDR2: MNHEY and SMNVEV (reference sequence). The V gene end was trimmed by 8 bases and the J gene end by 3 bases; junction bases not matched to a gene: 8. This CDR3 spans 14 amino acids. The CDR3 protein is CASRTQGTTDTQYF. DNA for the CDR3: TGTGCCAGCCGGACACAGGGGACAACAGATACGCAGTATTTT.

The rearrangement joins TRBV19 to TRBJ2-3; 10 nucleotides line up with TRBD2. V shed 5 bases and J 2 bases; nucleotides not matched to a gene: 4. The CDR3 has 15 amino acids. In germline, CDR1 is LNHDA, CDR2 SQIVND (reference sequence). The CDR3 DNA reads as TGTGCCAGTAGTTTCGGACTAGCGGCCACAGATACGCAGTATTTT. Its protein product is CASSFGLAATDTQYF.

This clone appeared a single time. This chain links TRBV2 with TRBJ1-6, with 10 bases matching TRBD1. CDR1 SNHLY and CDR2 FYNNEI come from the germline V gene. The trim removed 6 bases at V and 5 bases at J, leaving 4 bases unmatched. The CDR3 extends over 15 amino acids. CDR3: CASSRQGANNSPLHF. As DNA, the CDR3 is TGTGCCAGCAGCAGACAGGGGGCAAATAATTCACCCCTCCACTTT.